A selection of T cell receptor beta chains follows, all from one sample in a study of graft-versus-host responses after intestinal transplantation. Method: immunoSEQ multiplex PCR; TCRdb's copy keeps in-frame clones and lacks some. This sample has tens of thousands of clones, with about nine tenths found just once. Which antigens these TCRs recognize remains unknown. The sample here was unstimulated CD4+ T cells sorted from spleen or lymph node cells, taken before intestinal transplant. All receptors derive from a human donor who received an intestinal transplant. The CDR3 runs from the conserved cysteine through the conserved F or W. A D gene is named only where the DNA matches it firmly. A row's size may be missing; if present it is once, few, many or a size class.

NA	TRBV6-6	NA	TRBJ2-7	TGTGCCAGCAGTTCCCGACTAGAGCAGTACTTC	CASSSRLEQYF
NA	TRBV7-6	NA	TRBJ1-4	TGTGCCAGCAGCCAGAATGAAAAACTGTTTTTT	CASSQNEKLFF
NA	TRBV4-1	NA	TRBJ1-6	TGCGCCAGCAGCCAAGTGTTGGGGGCGAGCAATTCACCCCTCCACTTT	CASSQVLGASNSPLHF
NA	TRBV7-2	NA	TRBJ2-3	TGTGCCAGCAGCCTCCGACAGGTTAGCACAGATACGCAGTATTTT	CASSLRQVSTDTQYF
TRBD2	TRBV7-2	NA	TRBJ2-3	TGTGCCAGCAGGACTAGCAGTACAGATACGCAGTATTTT	CASRTSSTDTQYF
TRBD1	TRBV5-1	NA	TRBJ1-2	TGCGCCAGCAGCTACCTAGCCGGACAGGGAGCTAACTATGGCTACACCTTC	CASSYLAGQGANYGYTF
TRBD2	TRBV11-3	NA	TRBJ2-1	TGTGCCAGCAGCTTGGGACTAGCGGGGGAGGAGCAGTTCTTC	CASSLGLAGEEQFF
NA	TRBV5-8	NA	TRBJ1-6	TGTGCCAGCAGCCCCCATAGGGGCTTGAATTCACCCCTCCACTTT	CASSPHRGLNSPLHF
NA	TRBV5-1	NA	TRBJ2-5	TGCGCCAGCAGCTTGGTCGGAGGGGCCGGACAAGAGACCCAGTACTTC	CASSLVGGAGQETQYF
TRBD2	TRBV11-3	NA	TRBJ2-7	TGTGCCAGCAGCTTGGGAGGGGCTGGGCAGTACTTC	CASSLGGAGQYF
TRBD2	TRBV6-5	NA	TRBJ2-2	TGTGCCAGCAGGCTACTAGCGGGGGCTACCGGGGAGCTGTTTTTT	CASRLLAGATGELFF
NA	TRBV30	once	TRBJ2-7	TGTGCCTGGAGTTACAATTTCTACGAGCAGTACTTC	CAWSYNFYEQYF
TRBD1	TRBV30	NA	TRBJ1-2	TGTGCCTGGAGCTTTGAGGGGGCCAACTATGGCTACACCTTC	CAWSFEGANYGYTF
TRBD1	TRBV11-3	NA	TRBJ2-7	TGTGCCAGCAGCTTAAACGGCAGGGGGAATTGGTACTACGAGCAGTACTTC	CASSLNGRGNWYYEQYF
NA	TRBV7-8	NA	TRBJ2-7	TGTGCCAGCAGCTTAGCTGGCAGGGCGTACGAGCAGTACTTC	CASSLAGRAYEQYF
NA	TRBV19	NA	TRBJ1-4	TGTGCCAGTAAAAGCGCCGTTTTAACTAATGAAAAACTGTTTTTT	CASKSAVLTNEKLFF
NA	TRBV6-1	NA	TRBJ1-2	TGTGCCAGCAGTGAAGGTGTTGAGTGGGGAGGAAACTATGGCTACACCTTC	CASSEGVEWGGNYGYTF
TRBD2	TRBV7-9	NA	TRBJ2-3	TGTGCCAGCAGCCTCTTAGCGGGGGGGCCAACCGATACGCAGTATTTT	CASSLLAGGPTDTQYF
TRBD1	TRBV7-9	NA	TRBJ2-1	TGTGCCAGCAGCTACAGGGGCACCTACAATGAGCAGTTCTTC	CASSYRGTYNEQFF
NA	TRBV4-3	NA	TRBJ1-2	TGCGCCAGCAGCCCCCAGTCCAGGAACTATGGCTACACCTTC	CASSPQSRNYGYTF
NA	TRBV6-6	NA	TRBJ1-1	TGTGCCAGCAGTTACTACGTGGGGGCGGCTGAAGCTTTCTTT	CASSYYVGAAEAFF
TRBD2	TRBV2	NA	TRBJ2-1	TGTGCCAGCAGATTGATAGCGGGGGGGCCCAATGAGCAGTTCTTC	CASRLIAGGPNEQFF
NA	TRBV7-2	NA	TRBJ2-5	TGTGCCAGCAGCATAAGGGGGGAGACCCAGTACTTC	CASSIRGETQYF
TRBD1	TRBV7-2	NA	TRBJ2-5	TGTGCCAGCAGCCTAGCCCTGACAGGGACCAAGACCCAGTACTTC	CASSLALTGTKTQYF
NA	TRBV7-2	NA	TRBJ1-1	TGTGCCAGCAGCTTATTAGTCAGGGCGAACACTGAAGCTTTCTTT	CASSLLVRANTEAFF
TRBD1	TRBV30	NA	TRBJ2-7	TGTGCCGGAAGCCGGGACAGGATTCACTACGAGCAGTACTTC	CAGSRDRIHYEQYF
NA	TRBV9	NA	TRBJ1-3	TGTGCCAGCAGCGTAGCGGTCTCTGGAAACACCATATATTTT	CASSVAVSGNTIYF
TRBD2	TRBV15	NA	TRBJ2-3	TGTGCCACCAGCAGAGGATGGACTAGCGGGGGACGCACAGATACGCAGTATTTT	CATSRGWTSGGRTDTQYF
NA	TRBV29-1	NA	TRBJ1-1	TGCAGCGGACAGCAGGGGAGGGGAGCTTTCTTT	CSGQQGRGAFF
NA	TRBV5-1	NA	TRBJ2-1	TGCGCCAGCACCCCTAGGTCAGGGGATGAGCAGTTCTTC	CASTPRSGDEQFF
NA	TRBV6-5	few	TRBJ1-6	TGTGCCAGCAGTTACAGCTTAAATTCACCCCTCCACTTT	CASSYSLNSPLHF
NA	TRBV19	NA	TRBJ1-2	TGTGCCACCCCCGGGTTCTATGGCTACACCTTC	CATPGFYGYTF
TRBD2	TRBV7-2	NA	TRBJ2-1	TGTGCCAGCAGCTTAGTTGGTAGCGGGGGGTACAATGAGCAGTTCTTC	CASSLVGSGGYNEQFF
TRBD2	TRBV10-1	NA	TRBJ2-1	TGCGCCAGCAGTGAGTTAGCGGGTTCAACCTACAATGAGCAGTTCTTC	CASSELAGSTYNEQFF
TRBD2	TRBV9	NA	TRBJ2-3	TGTGCCAGCAGCTCTAGGCCCGTTATAGCGGGGGAGGCAGATACGCAGTATTTT	CASSSRPVIAGEADTQYF
NA	TRBV28	NA	TRBJ2-7	TGTGCCAGCAGTTTTTACACGGGCGAGCAGTACTTC	CASSFYTGEQYF
TRBD1	TRBV6-5	NA	TRBJ1-1	TGTGCCAGCAGTACATGGACAGGTGGCGAAGCTTTCTTT	CASSTWTGGEAFF
TRBD1	TRBV9	NA	TRBJ2-7	TGTGCCAGCAGCGTAGGGGAGGGACAGGGGGGCCACGAGCAGTACTTC	CASSVGEGQGGHEQYF
TRBD1	TRBV18	NA	TRBJ2-7	TGTGCCAGCTCACCAGGGGGACAGGCTTACGAGCAGTACTTC	CASSPGGQAYEQYF
NA	TRBV6-5	NA	TRBJ1-1	TGTGCCGCGAGACGGGAGGTGAACACTGAAGCTTTCTTT	CAARREVNTEAFF
TRBD1	TRBV18	NA	TRBJ2-7	TGTGCCAGCTCACCGGACAGGGGAGGCTACGAGCAGTACTTC	CASSPDRGGYEQYF
NA	TRBV5-8	NA	TRBJ2-7	TGTGCCAGCAGCTCCTTCTACGAGCAGTACTTC	CASSSFYEQYF
TRBD1	TRBV7-2	few	TRBJ2-7	TGTGCCAGCAGCTCCGACAGGGGGGCATCGTCCTACGAGCAGTACTTC	CASSSDRGASSYEQYF
TRBD1	TRBV7-8	NA	TRBJ2-2	TGTGCCAGCAGGAGACCGACAGGGTCGGGCGGGGAGCTGTTTTTT	CASRRPTGSGGELFF
NA	TRBV30	NA	TRBJ1-5	TGTGCCTGGAGTAACCGGCTCGGCGGTCAGCCCCAGCATTTT	CAWSNRLGGQPQHF
NA	TRBV28	NA	TRBJ2-3	TGTGCCAGCAGTTTAAAACTAGTTCGTGCAGATACGCAGTATTTT	CASSLKLVRADTQYF
NA	TRBV5-1	NA	TRBJ2-3	TGCGCCAGCAGCCCGAGGGCTGGAGATACGCAGTATTTT	CASSPRAGDTQYF
TRBD2	TRBV9	NA	TRBJ2-1	TGTGCCAGCAGCGTAGCCCTCGGCGGGGGGTCCTACAATGAGCAGTTCTTC	CASSVALGGGSYNEQFF
TRBD2	TRBV10-1	NA	TRBJ2-3	TGCGCCAGCAGTGAGAGGCTAGCGGGGGGAACGATTACGCAGTATTTT	CASSERLAGGTITQYF